This T cell receptor beta chain came from a study of response to subunit inactivated influenza vaccine. Overall study results and limits: That few new T cells are recruited by each seasonal influenza vaccination was the authors' suggestion.

On this clonotype: Its cognate antigen is unknown.

Using its own MiXCR run on the RT-PCR reads, TCRdb lists one record per CDR3 protein. The sample consists of 300,000 to 350,000 distinct CDR3 sequences, 22% of them appearing once. The CDR3 runs to 15 residues. Germline V gene sequence: CDR1 MNHNS, CDR2 SASEGT. The germline V and J ends were trimmed by 7 bases and 2 bases, with 17 bases remaining between them. This chain connects TRBV6-1 to TRBJ2-5; maybe TRBD2 (5 bases). This TCR came from a man aged 45 to 75 who received an inactivated influenza vaccine. The material sequenced was PBMCs from blood, taken about 20 months after vaccination. CDR3 in DNA: TGTGCCAGCAACTATCAACTAGGCCCTCAAGAGACCCAGTACTTC. Protein sequence: CASNYQLGPQETQYF.